What follows is one T cell receptor (beta chain) and its context. Its antigen is not known. These data come from a study of OX40 agonist ivuxolimab in advanced cancers. Study-wide context: Every patient in dose escalation had hepatocellular carcinoma, melanoma, renal cell or head and neck cancer.

TCRdb's table, derived via immunoSEQ multiplex PCR, lists solely in-frame clones and lacks some. The sample gives 70,000 to 80,000 clones, roughly 93% of which show up once; around a sixth is in the top ten. Whole-study results and caveats: Certain nonresponders additionally had low normalized T-cell clonal expansion. Expanded peripheral T cells had an undetermined antigen specificity.

The CDR3 covers 16 residues. Per the germline V gene, CDR1 is MNHEY and CDR2 is SMNVEV (reference sequence). The V end lost 7 bases, the J end lost 0 bases, and 13 bases lay between the germline ends. The receptor's source is an adult with an advanced solid tumor such as melanoma, head and neck, liver or kidney cancer. The sequencing here drew on CD4+ or CD8+ T cells sorted from blood, taken in a trial of the OX40 agonist ivuxolimab. The chain uses TRBV27 and TRBJ2-6, with D uncertain. The CDR3 coding sequence is TGTGCCAGCACCCCCCGGGTCCTCTCTGGGGCCAACGTCCTGACTTTC. Its translation: CASTPRVLSGANVLTF.